This T cell receptor beta chain is drawn from a study of OX40 agonist ivuxolimab in advanced cancers. In terms of the full investigation: The costimulatory receptor OX40 (CD134) was targeted by ivuxolimab, a fully human IgG2 agonistic monoclonal antibody. Intravenous ivuxolimab was administered to patients every 2 weeks at six dose levels: 0.01, 0.1, 0.3, 1.5, 3 and 10 mg/kg. Of the roughly 51 patients in dose escalation, some 20 had hepatocellular carcinoma, some 15 had melanoma, 9 had renal cell carcinoma and 9 had head and neck cancer. In the dose-escalation cohort, around 80% of patients were male, and the mean age was roughly 56 years with a range of about 20 to 90. Prior anti-PD-1, anti-PD-L1 or anti-CTLA-4 therapy was permitted, and checkpoint inhibitors had been received by roughly two fifths of dose-escalation patients. Three dose-escalation patients achieved partial responses, one with hepatocellular carcinoma and two with cutaneous melanoma. The purpose of peripheral TCRbeta sequencing was to test whether ivuxolimab changed TCR sequence diversity and led to clonal T-cell expansion. The paper reports the monotherapy dose-escalation portion (N of about 47 patients) of the phase I ivuxolimab trial. Study-level results and caveats: Low levels of normalized T-cell clonal expansion were also seen in some patients who did not respond. At doses of 0.1 to 3.0 mg/kg, clonal expansion of both CD4+ and CD8+ T cells in blood was seen between baseline and week 6. On average, CD8+ T cells showed more expanded clones than CD4+ T cells after ivuxolimab. The antigen specificity of the clonally expanded peripheral T cells was not determined. Partial responders in the 0.1-3.0 mg/kg groups had among the lowest normalized peripheral clonal expansion, especially among CD8+ T cells.

For sequencing of the TCRbeta CDR3 region, genomic DNA was extracted from the sorted cells. The immunoSEQ Assay was used for sequencing of TCRbeta CDR3 regions. TCRdb carries this immuneACCESS record with in-frame sequences only. Its versions omit some clonotypes, under half of them owing to an unresolved V gene in the studies checked, with the rest unexplained. The sample table contains roughly 51,000 clones; only one count was recorded for more than 85% of them. The ten largest clones capture just over 1.4% of the sample. The trial excluded patients who had a history of autoimmune disease or who were on systemic immunosuppression. Peripheral blood for TCR sequencing was collected from all dose cohorts at baseline, on cycle 4 day 1, and on cycle 7 day 1. Samples came from an open-label, multicenter, first-in-human phase I dose-escalation trial of ivuxolimab. Adults with locally advanced or metastatic melanoma, renal cell carcinoma, hepatocellular carcinoma or head and neck squamous cell carcinoma were enrolled in the trial. Before TCR sequencing, CD4+ and CD8+ T cells were separately sorted from peripheral blood.

The germline V gene (reference sequence) provides CDR1 LNHDA and CDR2 SQIVND. The CDR3, cysteine through phenylalanine, is 15 amino acids long. Left in the record is the CDR3 DNA by itself, 45 bases read in frame from the first base. The germline V end is reduced by 5 bases and the J end by 2 bases; junction bases left unmatched: 7. As to this clone: Its antigen is still unknown. Base qualities were left out, and no much larger clone turns up one base away.

The material sequenced was CD4+ or CD8+ T cells sorted from blood, taken in a trial of the OX40 agonist ivuxolimab. This sequence uses TRBV19 and TRBJ2-7; 9 central bases correspond to TRBD1. This sequence originates from an adult with an advanced solid tumor such as melanoma, head and neck, liver or kidney cancer. The bases read TGTGCCAGTAGTCTCCAGGGACAGGGACCCTACGAGCAGTACTTC. This is translated as CASSLQGQGPYEQYF.